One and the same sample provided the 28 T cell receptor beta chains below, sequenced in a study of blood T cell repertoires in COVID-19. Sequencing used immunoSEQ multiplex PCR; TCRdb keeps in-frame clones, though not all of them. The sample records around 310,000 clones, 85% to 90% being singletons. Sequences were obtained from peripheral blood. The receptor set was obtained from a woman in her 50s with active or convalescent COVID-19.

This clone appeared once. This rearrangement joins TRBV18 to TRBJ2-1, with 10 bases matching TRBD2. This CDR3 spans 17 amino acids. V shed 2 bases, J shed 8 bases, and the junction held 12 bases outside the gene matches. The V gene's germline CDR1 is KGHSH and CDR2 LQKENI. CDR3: CASSPSRGLAGVYEQFF. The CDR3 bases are TGTGCCAGCTCACCAAGTCGCGGTCTAGCGGGAGTATATGAGCAGTTCTTC.

For the CDR3, the DNA is TGCGCCAGCAGCCAAGTCTATCGCACAGTTGAGTCTAACTATGGCTACACCTTC. Protein: CASSQVYRTVESNYGYTF. The V call is TRBV4-3, the J call TRBJ1-2; D not certain. V was trimmed by 1 base and J by 0 bases, leaving 18 bases between them. The CDR3 consists of 18 residues. Germline CDR1 LGHNA, CDR2 YSLEER.

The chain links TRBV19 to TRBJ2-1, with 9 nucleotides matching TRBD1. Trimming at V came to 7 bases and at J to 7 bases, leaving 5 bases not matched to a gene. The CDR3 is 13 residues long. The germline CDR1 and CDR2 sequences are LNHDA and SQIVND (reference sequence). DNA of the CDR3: TGTGCCAGTATCCAGACAGGGGGGAATGAGCAGTTCTTC. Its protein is CASIQTGGNEQFF.

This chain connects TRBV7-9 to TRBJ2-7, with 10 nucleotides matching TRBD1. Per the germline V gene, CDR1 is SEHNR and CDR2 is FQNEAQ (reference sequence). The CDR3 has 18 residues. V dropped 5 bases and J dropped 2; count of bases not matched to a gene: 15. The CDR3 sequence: CASSKVASGQGHTYEQYF. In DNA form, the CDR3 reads TGTGCCAGCAGCAAGGTAGCATCGGGACAGGGGCACACCTACGAGCAGTACTTC.

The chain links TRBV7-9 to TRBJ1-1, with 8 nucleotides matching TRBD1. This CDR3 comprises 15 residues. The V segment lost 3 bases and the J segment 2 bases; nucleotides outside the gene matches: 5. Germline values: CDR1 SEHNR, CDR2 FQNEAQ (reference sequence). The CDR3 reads CASSFQTGVNTEAFF. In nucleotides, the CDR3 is TGTGCCAGCAGCTTCCAGACAGGGGTAAACACTGAAGCTTTCTTT.

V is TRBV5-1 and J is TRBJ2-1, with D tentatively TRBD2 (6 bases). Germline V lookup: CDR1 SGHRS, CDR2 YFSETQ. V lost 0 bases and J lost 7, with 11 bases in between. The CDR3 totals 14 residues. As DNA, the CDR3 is TGCGCCAGCAGCTTGGCGGGGGAGGCTAATGAGCAGTTCTTC. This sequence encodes CASSLAGEANEQFF.

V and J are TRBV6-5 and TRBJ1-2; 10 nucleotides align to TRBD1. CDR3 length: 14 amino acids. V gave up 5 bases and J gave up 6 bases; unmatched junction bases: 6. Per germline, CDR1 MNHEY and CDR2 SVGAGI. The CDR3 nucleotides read TGTGCCAGCAGTCAACAGACAGGGGGCCATGGCTACACCTTC. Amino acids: CASSQQTGGHGYTF.

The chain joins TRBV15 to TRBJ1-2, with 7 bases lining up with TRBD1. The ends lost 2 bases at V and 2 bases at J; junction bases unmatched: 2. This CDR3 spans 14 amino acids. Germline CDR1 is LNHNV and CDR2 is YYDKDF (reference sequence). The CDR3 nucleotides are TGTGCCACCAGCAGACCAGGGGGAAACTATGGCTACACCTTC. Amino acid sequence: CATSRPGGNYGYTF.

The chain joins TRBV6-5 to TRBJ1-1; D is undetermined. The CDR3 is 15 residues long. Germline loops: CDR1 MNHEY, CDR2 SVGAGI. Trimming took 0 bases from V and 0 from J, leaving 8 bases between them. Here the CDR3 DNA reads TGTGCCAGCAGTTACTCCGACAATTTGAACACTGAAGCTTTCTTT. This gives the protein CASSYSDNLNTEAFF.

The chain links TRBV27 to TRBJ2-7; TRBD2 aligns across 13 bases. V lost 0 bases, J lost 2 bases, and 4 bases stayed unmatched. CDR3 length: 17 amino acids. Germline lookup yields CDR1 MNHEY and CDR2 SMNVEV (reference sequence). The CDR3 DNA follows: TGTGCCAGCAGTTTATCGGGACTAGCGGGGACCGCCTACGAGCAGTACTTC. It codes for CASSLSGLAGTAYEQYF.

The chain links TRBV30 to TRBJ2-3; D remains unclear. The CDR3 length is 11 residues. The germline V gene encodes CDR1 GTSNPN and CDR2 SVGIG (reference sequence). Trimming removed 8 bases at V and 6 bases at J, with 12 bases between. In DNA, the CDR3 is TGTGCCGCGCGGTTGCGGGATACGCAGTATTTT. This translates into CAARLRDTQYF.

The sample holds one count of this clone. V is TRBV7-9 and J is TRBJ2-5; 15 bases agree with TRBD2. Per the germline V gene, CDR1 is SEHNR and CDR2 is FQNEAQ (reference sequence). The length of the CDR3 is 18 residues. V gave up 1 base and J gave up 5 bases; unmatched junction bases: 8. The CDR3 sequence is CASSLESGLAGGRETQYF. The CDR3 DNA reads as TGTGCCAGCAGCTTAGAGTCCGGACTAGCGGGGGGGCGCGAGACCCAGTACTTC.

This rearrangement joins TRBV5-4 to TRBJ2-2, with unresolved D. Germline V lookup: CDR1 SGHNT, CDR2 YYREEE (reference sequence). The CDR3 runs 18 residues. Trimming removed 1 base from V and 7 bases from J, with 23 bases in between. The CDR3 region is CASSLSGLAPRSGGELFF. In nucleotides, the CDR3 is TGTGCCAGCAGCTTGAGTGGTTTAGCCCCGCGTTCTGGCGGGGAGCTGTTTTTT.

This CDR3 is CASSPWGTGSYEQYF. The DNA for the CDR3 is TGTGCCAGCAGCCCATGGGGGACAGGGTCCTACGAGCAGTACTTC. This chain joins TRBV7-2 and TRBJ2-7, with 9 bases identical to TRBD1. Germline CDR1 is SGHTA and CDR2 is FQGNSA. CDR3 length: 15 amino acids. Trimming at V came to 5 bases and at J to 1 base, leaving 6 bases not matched to a gene.

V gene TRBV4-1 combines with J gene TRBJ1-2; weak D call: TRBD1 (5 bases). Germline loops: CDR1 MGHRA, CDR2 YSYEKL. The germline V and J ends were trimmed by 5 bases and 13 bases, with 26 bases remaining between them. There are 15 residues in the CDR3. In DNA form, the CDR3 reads TGCGCCAGCAGCTCGCGAGACAGCCTTCAAGCCACGTCCACCTTC. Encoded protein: CASSSRDSLQATSTF.

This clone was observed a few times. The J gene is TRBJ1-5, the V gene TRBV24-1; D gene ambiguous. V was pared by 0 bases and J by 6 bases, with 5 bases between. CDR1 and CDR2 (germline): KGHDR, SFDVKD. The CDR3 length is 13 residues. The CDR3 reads CATSDLRGQPQHF. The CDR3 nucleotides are TGTGCCACCAGTGATTTGCGAGGTCAGCCCCAGCATTTT.

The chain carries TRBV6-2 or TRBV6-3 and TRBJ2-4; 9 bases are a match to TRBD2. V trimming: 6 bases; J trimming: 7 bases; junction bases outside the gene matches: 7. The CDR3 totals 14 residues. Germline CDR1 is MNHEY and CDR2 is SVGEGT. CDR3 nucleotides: TGTGCCAGCAGCTCTAGCGGGACAATGAACATTCAGTACTTC. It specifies CASSSSGTMNIQYF.

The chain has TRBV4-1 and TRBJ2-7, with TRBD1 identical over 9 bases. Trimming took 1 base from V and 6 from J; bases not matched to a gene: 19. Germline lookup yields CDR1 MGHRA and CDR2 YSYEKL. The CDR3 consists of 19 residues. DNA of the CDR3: TGCGCCAGCAGCCAAGTGGGAACTATGCCGGGACAGGGATTAGGCGAGCAGTACTTC. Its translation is CASSQVGTMPGQGLGEQYF.

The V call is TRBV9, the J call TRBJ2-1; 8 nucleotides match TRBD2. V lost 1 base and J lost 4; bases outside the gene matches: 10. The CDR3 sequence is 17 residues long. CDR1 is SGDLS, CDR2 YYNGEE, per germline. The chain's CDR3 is CASSVLGASGLYNEQFF. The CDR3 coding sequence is TGTGCCAGCAGCGTACTCGGGGCTAGCGGGCTATACAATGAGCAGTTCTTC.

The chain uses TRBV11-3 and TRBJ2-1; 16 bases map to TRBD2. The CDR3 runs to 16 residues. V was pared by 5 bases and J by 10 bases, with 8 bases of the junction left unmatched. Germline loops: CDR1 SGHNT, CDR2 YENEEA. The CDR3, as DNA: TGTGCCAGCAGCCCCGGGACTAGCGGGGGGGCCGCGGAGCAGTTCTTC. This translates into CASSPGTSGGAAEQFF.

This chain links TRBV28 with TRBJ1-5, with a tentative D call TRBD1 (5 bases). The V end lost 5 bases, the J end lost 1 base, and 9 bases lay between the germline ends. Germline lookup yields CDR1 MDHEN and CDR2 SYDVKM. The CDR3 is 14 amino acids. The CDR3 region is CASSPGQSNQPQHF. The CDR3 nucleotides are TGTGCCAGCAGTCCCGGACAAAGCAATCAGCCCCAGCATTTT.

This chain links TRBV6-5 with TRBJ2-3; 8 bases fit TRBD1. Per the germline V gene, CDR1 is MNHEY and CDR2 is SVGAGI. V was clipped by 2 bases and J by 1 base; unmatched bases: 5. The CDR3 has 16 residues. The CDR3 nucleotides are TGTGCCAGCAGTTACCCGGCAGGGGGCGGCACAGATACGCAGTATTTT. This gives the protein CASSYPAGGGTDTQYF.

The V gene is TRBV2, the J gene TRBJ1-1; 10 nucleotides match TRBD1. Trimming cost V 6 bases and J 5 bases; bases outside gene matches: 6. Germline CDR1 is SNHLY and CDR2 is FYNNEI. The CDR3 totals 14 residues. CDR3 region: CASSQDRGGTEAFF. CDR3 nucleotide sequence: TGTGCCAGCAGCCAGGACAGGGGGGGTACTGAAGCTTTCTTT.

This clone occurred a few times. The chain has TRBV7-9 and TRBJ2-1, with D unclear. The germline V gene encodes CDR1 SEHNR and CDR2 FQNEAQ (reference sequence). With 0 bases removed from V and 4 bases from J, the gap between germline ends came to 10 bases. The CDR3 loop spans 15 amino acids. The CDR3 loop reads CASSLAASGYNEQFF. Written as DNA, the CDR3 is TGTGCCAGCAGCTTAGCAGCGTCTGGGTACAATGAGCAGTTCTTC.

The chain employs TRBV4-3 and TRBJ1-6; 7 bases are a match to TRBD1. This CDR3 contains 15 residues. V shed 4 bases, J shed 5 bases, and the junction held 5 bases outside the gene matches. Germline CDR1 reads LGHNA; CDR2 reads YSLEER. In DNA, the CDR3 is TGCGCCAGCAGCCCTGAGCAGGGGGATAATTCACCCCTCCACTTT. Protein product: CASSPEQGDNSPLHF.

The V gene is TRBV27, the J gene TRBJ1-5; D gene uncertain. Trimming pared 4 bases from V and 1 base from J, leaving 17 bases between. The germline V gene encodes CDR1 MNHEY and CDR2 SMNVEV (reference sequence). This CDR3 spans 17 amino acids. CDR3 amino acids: CASSSLRGDRSNQPQHF. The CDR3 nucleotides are TGTGCCAGCAGTTCCCTCCGAGGCGATAGGAGCAATCAGCCCCAGCATTTT.

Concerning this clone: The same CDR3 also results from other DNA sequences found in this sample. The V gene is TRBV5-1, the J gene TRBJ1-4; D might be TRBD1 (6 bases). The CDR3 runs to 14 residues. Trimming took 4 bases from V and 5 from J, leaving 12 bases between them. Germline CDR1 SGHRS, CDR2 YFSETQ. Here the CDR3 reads CASSPGQLNEKLFF. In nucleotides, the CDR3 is TGCGCCAGCAGCCCCGGACAGCTGAATGAAAAACTGTTTTTT. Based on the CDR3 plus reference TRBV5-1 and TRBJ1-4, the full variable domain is KAGVTQTPRYLIKTRGQQVTLSCSPISGHRSVSWYQQTPGQGLQFLFEYFSETQRNKGNFPGRFSGRQFSNSRSEMNVSTLELGDSALYLCASSPGQLNEKLFFGSGTQLSVL.

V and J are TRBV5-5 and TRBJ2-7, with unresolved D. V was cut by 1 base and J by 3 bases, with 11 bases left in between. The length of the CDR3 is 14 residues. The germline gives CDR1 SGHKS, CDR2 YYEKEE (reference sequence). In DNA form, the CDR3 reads TGTGCCAGCAGCTTGTTCGCAGGCCTCTACGAGCAGTACTTC. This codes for CASSLFAGLYEQYF.